Below are 16 T cell receptor beta chains sequenced from a single sample in a study of blood T cell repertoires in COVID-19. Method: immunoSEQ multiplex PCR; TCRdb's copy keeps in-frame clones and lacks some. The repertoire consists of approximately 70,000 clones, with 88% occurring once and the leading ten covering roughly 5.5%. Sequences were obtained from peripheral blood. Source of these receptors: a human donor in a cohort sampled during active COVID-19.

This CDR3 reads CASSFREGPPYGYTF. The DNA of the CDR3 is TGTGCCAGCAGCTTCCGGGAGGGCCCCCCCTATGGCTACACCTTC. This rearrangement joins TRBV5-4 to TRBJ1-2, with unresolved D. This CDR3 comprises 15 residues. The V end was cut by 2 bases, the J end by 4 bases, with 15 bases between. The germline V gene encodes CDR1 SGHNT and CDR2 YYREEE (reference sequence).

The rearrangement uses TRBV5-1 and TRBJ2-2; possible D gene TRBD1, 6 bases. CDR1 and CDR2 (germline): SGHRS, YFSETQ. This CDR3 contains 15 residues. Trimming pared 4 bases from V and 0 bases from J, leaving 10 bases between. The CDR3 spells CASSPDRTNTGELFF. The CDR3 nucleotides are TGCGCCAGCAGCCCTGACAGGACGAACACCGGGGAGCTGTTTTTT.

The chain employs TRBV18 and TRBJ2-1; 8 nucleotides agree with TRBD1. The CDR3 spans 16 residues. Per the germline V gene, CDR1 is KGHSH and CDR2 is LQKENI. The V segment lost 6 bases and the J segment 0 bases; nucleotides outside the gene matches: 7. The CDR3 region has the DNA TGTGCCAGCTCGAGGACAGGGTCAAGCTCCTACAATGAGCAGTTCTTC. It encodes CASSRTGSSSYNEQFF. Filled out from reference TRBV18 and TRBJ2-1, the complete variable domain reads NAGVMQNPRHLVRRRGQEARLRCSPMKGHSHVYWYRQLPEEGLKFMVYLQKENIIDESGMPKERFSAEFPKEGPSILRIQQVVRGDSAAYFCASSRTGSSSYNEQFFGPGTRLTVL.

The chain uses TRBV6-5 and TRBJ1-1, with D perhaps matching TRBD1 (5 bases). The CDR3 runs 14 residues. Germline V gives CDR1 MNHEY, CDR2 SVGAGI. V dropped 2 bases and J dropped 4 bases, with 11 bases sitting between them. The CDR3 sequence is CASSYNAGITEAFF. In DNA, the CDR3 is TGTGCCAGCAGTTACAACGCAGGGATCACTGAAGCTTTCTTT.

The chain has TRBV4-1 and TRBJ2-5; TRBD2 aligns across 15 bases. Germline V gives CDR1 MGHRA, CDR2 YSYEKL. The CDR3 has 17 amino acids. V shed 4 bases, J shed 5 bases, and the junction held 8 bases outside the gene matches. The CDR3, as DNA: TGCGCCAGCAGCCCCTCGGGACTAGCGGGAGGATGGGAGACCCAGTACTTC. As protein: CASSPSGLAGGWETQYF.

The V gene is TRBV29-1, the J gene TRBJ1-1; D call uncertain. Germline V gene data show CDR1 as SQVTM and CDR2 as ANQGSEA. V dropped 7 bases and J dropped 1 base, with 10 bases sitting between them. This CDR3 contains 12 residues. The CDR3 loop is CSAKRGNTEAFF. The CDR3 nucleotides read TGCAGCGCCAAGCGGGGGAACACTGAAGCTTTCTTT. The whole variable domain, filled in from reference TRBV29-1 and TRBJ1-1, reads SAVISQKPSRDICQRGTSLTIQCQVDSQVTMMFWYRQQPGQSLTLIATANQGSEATYESGFVIDKFPISRPNLTFSTLTVSNMSPEDSSIYLCSAKRGNTEAFFGQGTRLTVV.

This chain joins TRBV11-2 and TRBJ2-7, with D unresolved. CDR3 length: 12 amino acids. The V gene lost 2 bases and the J gene lost 1 base, with 3 bases spanning the gap. The germline V gene has CDR1 SGHAT and CDR2 FQNNGV. CDR3 in amino acids: CASSLPSYEQYF. The CDR3 bases are TGTGCCAGCAGCTTACCATCCTACGAGCAGTACTTC.

The sample holds one count of this clone. The chain joins TRBV6-5 to TRBJ2-5; D not resolved. Germline V gene sequence: CDR1 MNHEY, CDR2 SVGAGI. The V gene lost 7 bases and the J gene lost 5 bases, with 11 bases spanning the gap. The CDR3 is made up of 12 amino acids. In DNA, the CDR3 is TGTGCCAGCATCCGAAACAGTGAGACCCAGTACTTC. The encoded protein is CASIRNSETQYF.

The chain combines TRBV2 with TRBJ2-3, with TRBD1 identical over 8 bases. The J segment lost 4 bases and the V segment lost 6 bases, leaving 6 bases of the junction unmatched. Germline CDR1 and CDR2: SNHLY and FYNNEI. The CDR3 sequence is 14 residues long. The CDR3 region is CASRGQDFADTQYF. The CDR3 DNA reads as TGTGCCAGCAGGGGACAGGATTTCGCAGATACGCAGTATTTT.

A word on this clone: Sequence at one end of the junction differs from germline and may be a read error. This chain joins TRBV4-1 and TRBJ2-1; 11 bases are shared with TRBD1. The CDR3 loop spans 17 amino acids. Germline values: CDR1 MGHRA, CDR2 YSYEKL. CDR3: CASSQERTGGSFNEQFF. Here the CDR3 DNA reads TGCGCCAGCAGCCAAGAGAGGACAGGGGGCTCCTTCAATGAGCAGTTCTTC.

The chain employs TRBV30 and TRBJ2-1; D possibly corresponds to TRBD1 (5 bases). CDR3 length: 15 amino acids. Between the trimmed V and J ends, which lost 1 base and 6 bases, there was a span of 16 bases. Germline values: CDR1 GTSNPN, CDR2 SVGIG (reference sequence). CDR3 DNA: TGTGCCTGGAGTGGGGGCCTCACCATGGGCAATGAGCAGTTCTTC. It encodes CAWSGGLTMGNEQFF.

V usage is TRBV6-2 or TRBV6-3 and J usage is TRBJ2-7; D ambiguous. V lost 2 bases, J lost 3 bases, and 5 bases lay in between. Per germline, CDR1 MNHEY and CDR2 SVGEGT. The CDR3 runs 12 residues. Written as DNA, the CDR3 is TGTGCCAGCAGTTACACATTCTACGAGCAGTACTTC. Protein sequence: CASSYTFYEQYF.

In its sample, this clone was seen a few times. V gene TRBV5-1 combines with J gene TRBJ1-5, with D possibly matching TRBD1 (5 bases). This CDR3 comprises 14 residues. Trimming cost V 0 bases and J 7 bases, with 11 bases left between them. In germline, CDR1 is SGHRS, CDR2 YFSETQ. The CDR3, as DNA: TGCGCCAGCAGCTTGGGGCAGGGTGGCCAGCCCCAGCATTTT. Amino acids: CASSLGQGGQPQHF.

The chain links TRBV27 to TRBJ1-5, with 7 bases fitting TRBD1. CDR1 is MNHEY and CDR2 is SMNVEV in the germline V gene (reference sequence). The J segment lost 7 bases and the V segment lost 9 bases, leaving 12 bases of the junction unmatched. The CDR3 runs 14 residues. CDR3 DNA: TGTGCCAGTAGACAGGGTGCCCAAGGGCAGCCCCAGCATTTT. Its protein is CASRQGAQGQPQHF.

The V call is TRBV2, the J call TRBJ2-5, with TRBD1 matching over 10 bases. J gave up 5 bases and V 6 bases, and 6 bases lay outside the gene matches. Germline V gene lookup returns CDR1 SNHLY and CDR2 FYNNEI. The CDR3 contains 14 residues. The CDR3 DNA is TGTGCCAGCAGCGACAGGGGGCTTGGGGAGACCCAGTACTTC. Translating gives CASSDRGLGETQYF. Complete variable domain (other parts from reference TRBV2 and TRBJ2-5): EPEVTQTPSHQVTQMGQEVILRCVPISNHLYFYWYRQILGQKVEFLVSFYNNEISEKSEIFDDQFSVERPDGSNFTLKIRSTKLEDSAMYFCASSDRGLGETQYFGPGTRLLVL.

V gene TRBV12-3 or TRBV12-4 combines with J gene TRBJ1-1; D is uncertain. V gave up 5 bases and J gave up 5 bases, with 6 bases separating them. The CDR3 loop spans 11 amino acids. This chain's CDR3 is CASSRQTEAFF. In nucleotides, the CDR3 is TGTGCCAGCAGTCGACAAACTGAAGCTTTCTTT.